Sequencing of this T cell receptor (beta chain) was carried out in a study of CD8+CD57+ T cells in acquired aplastic anemia. About the research overall: Average DNA yield from sorted CD4+ and CD8+ cells was 3.2 ug.

Genomic DNA constituted the template upon which TCR beta VDJ and CDR3 profiling was performed. TCRdb used MiXCR to reprocess the reads, holding one entry per CDR3 protein. The table records some 150,000 distinct CDR3 sequences, 47% of them present only once. Trimming removed 4 bases from V and 6 bases from J, with 7 bases in between. There are 11 residues in the CDR3. The germline CDR1 and CDR2 sequences are SEHNR and FQNEAQ (reference sequence). As regards this clonotype: Its antigen is unknown.

Patients chosen for sequencing had CD8+CD57+ cells that had expanded, as shown by flow cytometry. At blood sampling, none of the patients had yet received therapy. Study outcomes and limitations: Patients and controls shared some 29 CD8+ CDR3 sequences, which appeared highly expressed in patients and within their immunodominant clones.

This sequence joins TRBV7-9 and TRBJ2-7; D gene ambiguous. Sequencing was done on a sample of sorted CD4+, CD8+, or CD8+CD57+ T cells (not recorded which) from PBMCs. The clonotype comes from a human donor with aplastic anemia. CDR3 DNA: TGTGCCAGCAGCTCATCTATCGAGCAGTACTTC. Protein product: CASSSSIEQYF.